A single TCR beta chain is shown here with its context. Per the original data handling: Researchers report that nucleated cell counts were estimated from reference gene primer amplification. Assay used: immunoSEQ multiplex PCR; TCRdb lists only in-frame clones, some missing. That table gives V, J and clone size, and the DNA gave D and trimming. The repertoire holds 250,000 to 350,000 clones, with about nine tenths as singletons. This sample stems from a study of blood T cell repertoires in COVID-19. The V gene's germline CDR1 is LGHNA and CDR2 YNFKEQ. With 4 bases clipped from V and 3 bases from J, the junction kept 8 bases outside the gene matches. There are 17 residues in the CDR3.

This sequence originates from a man aged 18 to 30 with active or convalescent COVID-19. The chain employs TRBV4-2 and TRBJ2-2; 10 bases are a match to TRBD2. The sample was peripheral blood. The CDR3 spells CASSRGGTSAYTGELFF. The CDR3 DNA is TGTGCCAGCAGCCGGGGAGGGACTAGCGCATACACCGGGGAGCTGTTTTTT.